This section outlines one T cell receptor beta chain sequence together with its context. This may be a read error, as it is one base from a much larger clone. The library targeted TCRbeta and was prepared with unique molecular identifiers. TCRdb recomputed calls from the PCR reads with MiXCR, one row per CDR3 protein. The sample consists of about 640,000 distinct CDR3 sequences, approximately 17% of them appearing once. The sample comes from a study of T-cell reconstitution after alpha-beta-depleted transplantation in children. The CDR3 loop spans 16 amino acids. Germline-derived CDR1 and CDR2 are DFQATT and SNEGSKA (reference sequence).

The chain employs TRBV20-1 and TRBJ2-2, with TRBD1 identical over 12 bases. This sequence originates from a human donor who donated a stem cell graft to a child with acute myeloid leukemia. The specimen was PBMCs from the stem cell graft donor, collected from the stem cell graft. The CDR3 DNA reads TGCTGTGCTAGCGATAGGGGACAGGGGGCGCCCGGGGAGCTGTTTTTT. Encoded protein: CCASDRGQGAPGELFF.